This T cell receptor beta chain was recorded in a study of technical replicates of blood from a handful of donors. Assay: immunoSEQ multiplex PCR; the TCRdb copy retains only in-frame clones and omits some. The table lists some 77,000 clones, approximately 86% of them singletons. Looked up from germline, CDR1 is SNHLY and CDR2 is FYNNEI. V shed 4 bases, J shed 8 bases, and the junction held 7 bases outside the gene matches. The CDR3 spans 13 residues. The origin of this receptor is a human donor in good health. Some clones in this sample may be carry-over from other donors' samples. The sequenced sample was PBMCs. The genes are TRBV2 and TRBJ1-2; TRBD1 agrees at 7 bases. This CDR3 reads CASSGQGIAGYTF. For the CDR3, the DNA is TGTGCCAGCAGTGGACAGGGTATCGCGGGCTACACCTTC.